These 7 T cell receptor beta chains were sequenced from one sample in a study of high-grade serous ovarian cancer treatment subgroups. Tumor tissue was taken before any definitive surgery or chemotherapy was given. The protocol was immunoSEQ multiplex PCR, while the TCRdb copy is restricted to in-frame clones and leaves out a portion. The table has about 4,000 clones, approximately 73% seen once. Material: tumor tissue. These receptors came from a human donor with high-grade serous ovarian cancer.

The CDR3 reads CASSLTGTGDSPLHF. DNA of the CDR3: TGTGCCAGCAGCTTGACCGGGACAGGGGATTCACCCCTCCACTTT. The J gene is TRBJ1-6, the V gene TRBV13; TRBD1 matches 10 bases. The length of the CDR3 is 15 residues. The trim removed 3 bases at V and 8 bases at J, leaving 4 bases unmatched. The germline gives CDR1 PRHDT, CDR2 FYEKMQ (reference sequence).

V usage is TRBV30 and J usage is TRBJ2-7; a weak D match, TRBD1 (5 bases). V lost 2 bases, J lost 4 bases, and 9 bases lay in between. CDR1 is GTSNPN and CDR2 is SVGIG in the germline V gene (reference sequence). The CDR3 is made up of 12 amino acids. In nucleotides, the CDR3 is TGTGCCTGGAGTCGACAGATGTACGAGCAGTACTTC. It is translated as CAWSRQMYEQYF.

This clone has a handful of counts. The CDR3 here is CASSLASTSWGRFGYEQFF. Written as DNA, the CDR3 is TGTGCCAGCAGCTTAGCGTCCACGTCATGGGGGCGGTTCGGGTATGAGCAGTTCTTC. The J gene is TRBJ2-1, the V gene TRBV11-1; maybe TRBD1 (6 bases). V was shortened by 0 bases and J by 8 bases, with 26 bases between the two germline ends. The CDR3 runs to 19 residues. CDR1 SGHAT and CDR2 FQDESV come from the germline V gene (reference sequence).

CDR3 amino acids: CASSTGDRNTIYF. CDR3 bases: TGTGCCAGTAGTACCGGCGACCGAAACACCATATATTTT. The chain has TRBV19 and TRBJ1-3; D gene uncertain. The CDR3 extends over 13 amino acids. Germline-derived CDR1 and CDR2 are LNHDA and SQIVND (reference sequence). Trimming removed 4 bases at V and 5 bases at J, with 9 bases between.

This chain uses TRBV27 with TRBJ1-1, with TRBD1 identical over 7 bases. The CDR3 is made up of 13 amino acids. Germline V gene sequence: CDR1 MNHEY, CDR2 SMNVEV (reference sequence). V shed 10 bases, J shed 8 bases, and the junction held 13 bases outside the gene matches. CDR3 protein: CATRQGLVGEAFF. The CDR3 DNA is TGTGCCACGAGACAGGGACTCGTCGGAGAAGCTTTCTTT.

The chain is built from TRBV4-3 and TRBJ1-1; unclear D gene. The V end was cut by 1 base, the J end by 5 bases, with 8 bases between. From germline, CDR1 is LGHNA and CDR2 YSLEER. The CDR3 loop spans 13 amino acids. Written as DNA, the CDR3 is TGCGCCAGCAGCCAAGGGCGCAAGACTGAAGCTTTCTTT. Its protein is CASSQGRKTEAFF.

This chain links TRBV19 with TRBJ1-2; D gene uncertain. Germline V gene sequence: CDR1 LNHDA, CDR2 SQIVND (reference sequence). CDR3 size: 11 residues. V was clipped by 5 bases and J by 6 bases, with 7 bases between them. The CDR3: CASSSDNGYTF. Here the CDR3 DNA reads TGTGCCAGTAGTTCTGATAATGGCTACACCTTC. The whole variable domain, filled in from reference TRBV19 and TRBJ1-2, reads DGGITQSPKYLFRKEGQNVTLSCEQNLNHDAMYWYRQDPGQGLRLIYYSQIVNDFQKGDIAEGYSVSREKKESFPLTVTSAQKNPTAFYLCASSSDNGYTFGSGTRLTVV.